These T cell receptor beta chains were read from a single sample in a study of T cells in Graves' hyperthyroidism and ophthalmopathy. TCRdb independently ran MiXCR on the multiplex PCR reads; one entry per CDR3 protein. The sample carries about 290,000 distinct CDR3 sequences, roughly 15% recorded once. Sequenced input: blood. The source is a woman in her thirties or forties with Graves' hyperthyroidism. Both conserved end residues are part of each CDR3. Fields, in order: J gene, D gene, clone size, V gene, CDR3 protein, CDR3 DNA. D genes are given only for firm matches. Clone size is not always given. Where it is, it says once, few, many or a class for expanded clones.

J gene: TRBJ2-1; D gene: TRBD2; clone size: few; V gene: TRBV13; CDR3 protein: CATMKAGENEQFF; CDR3 DNA: TGTGCCACCATGAAAGCGGGAGAAAATGAGCAGTTCTTC
J gene: TRBJ1-4; D gene: NA; clone size: many; V gene: TRBV12-3/TRBV12-4; CDR3 protein: CASTVSGLEKLFF; CDR3 DNA: TGTGCCAGCACGGTCTCGGGACTTGAAAAACTGTTTTTT
J gene: TRBJ2-7; D gene: NA; clone size: many; V gene: TRBV18; CDR3 protein: CASSPRQGGEQYF; CDR3 DNA: TGTGCCAGCTCTCCCCGGCAAGGGGGCGAGCAGTACTTC
J gene: TRBJ2-5; D gene: TRBD1; clone size: many; V gene: TRBV7-9; CDR3 protein: CASRDGTGRETQYF; CDR3 DNA: TGTGCCAGCAGGGACGGGACAGGGAGAGAGACCCAGTACTTC
J gene: TRBJ2-1; D gene: TRBD1; clone size: NA; V gene: TRBV6-2/TRBV6-3; CDR3 protein: CASSQDLLTGGSYNEQFF; CDR3 DNA: TGTGCCAGCAGCCAAGATCTTCTGACAGGGGGCTCCTACAATGAGCAGTTCTTC
J gene: TRBJ1-5; D gene: NA; clone size: many; V gene: TRBV6-5; CDR3 protein: CASSYRDSNQPQHF; CDR3 DNA: TGTGCCAGCAGTTACAGGGATAGCAATCAGCCCCAGCATTTT
J gene: TRBJ2-6; D gene: NA; clone size: few; V gene: TRBV14; CDR3 protein: CASSPVSGANVLTF; CDR3 DNA: TGTGCCAGCAGCCCAGTCTCTGGGGCCAACGTCCTGACTTTC
J gene: TRBJ1-2; D gene: TRBD1; clone size: once; V gene: TRBV28; CDR3 protein: CASSGAGTGVPGVYTF; CDR3 DNA: TGTGCCAGCAGTGGAGCCGGGACAGGGGTCCCTGGGGTCTACACCTTC
J gene: TRBJ2-3; D gene: TRBD2; clone size: NA; V gene: TRBV11-3; CDR3 protein: CASSFLAGEDTDTQYF; CDR3 DNA: TGTGCCAGCAGCTTTTTAGCGGGAGAGGACACAGATACGCAGTATTTT
J gene: TRBJ2-6; D gene: NA; clone size: few; V gene: TRBV6-1; CDR3 protein: CASVYGSGANVLTF; CDR3 DNA: TGTGCCAGCGTTTACGGCTCTGGGGCCAACGTCCTGACTTTC
J gene: TRBJ1-4; D gene: NA; clone size: NA; V gene: TRBV9; CDR3 protein: CASSPGDGFEKLFF; CDR3 DNA: TGTGCCAGCAGCCCCGGGGACGGATTTGAAAAACTGTTTTTT
J gene: TRBJ2-5; D gene: TRBD2; clone size: many; V gene: TRBV7-9; CDR3 protein: CASSPAGLETQYF; CDR3 DNA: TGTGCCAGCAGCCCAGCGGGATTGGAGACCCAGTACTTC
J gene: TRBJ1-6; D gene: NA; clone size: few; V gene: TRBV3-1; CDR3 protein: CASSQDVGAKYNSPLHF; CDR3 DNA: TGTGCCAGCAGCCAAGATGTGGGAGCGAAGTATAATTCACCCCTCCACTTT
J gene: TRBJ2-3; D gene: TRBD1; clone size: many; V gene: TRBV15; CDR3 protein: CATSRGQGWTDTQYF; CDR3 DNA: TGTGCCACCAGCAGGGGACAGGGGTGGACAGATACGCAGTATTTT
J gene: TRBJ2-2; D gene: NA; clone size: many; V gene: TRBV19; CDR3 protein: CASRQGGGELFF; CDR3 DNA: TGTGCCAGCCGCCAGGGGGGCGGGGAGCTGTTTTTT
J gene: TRBJ1-2; D gene: NA; clone size: many; V gene: TRBV19; CDR3 protein: CASTFLGGADYGYTF; CDR3 DNA: TGTGCCAGTACCTTTCTCGGGGGCGCTGACTATGGCTACACCTTC
J gene: TRBJ2-1; D gene: TRBD1; clone size: many; V gene: TRBV12-3/TRBV12-4; CDR3 protein: CASGKGQGGITMEQFF; CDR3 DNA: TGTGCCAGCGGGAAGGGACAGGGAGGGATTACAATGGAGCAGTTCTTC
J gene: TRBJ1-2; D gene: NA; clone size: many; V gene: TRBV28; CDR3 protein: CASSLSQNNYGYTF; CDR3 DNA: TGTGCCAGCAGTTTATCACAGAACAACTATGGCTACACCTTC
J gene: TRBJ1-4; D gene: TRBD1; clone size: many; V gene: TRBV20-1; CDR3 protein: CSATTGQGENEKLFF; CDR3 DNA: TGCAGTGCGACCACCGGACAGGGGGAAAATGAAAAACTGTTTTTT
J gene: TRBJ2-7; D gene: NA; clone size: few; V gene: TRBV9; CDR3 protein: CASSPRPGSEQYF; CDR3 DNA: TGTGCCAGCAGCCCCCGCCCGGGAAGCGAGCAGTACTTC
J gene: TRBJ1-3; D gene: NA; clone size: few; V gene: TRBV2; CDR3 protein: CASSERAASGNTIYF; CDR3 DNA: TGTGCCAGCAGTGAAAGGGCAGCCTCTGGAAACACCATATATTTT
J gene: TRBJ1-2; D gene: NA; clone size: few; V gene: TRBV9; CDR3 protein: CASSGPMGYGYTF; CDR3 DNA: TGTGCCAGCAGCGGACCCATGGGCTATGGCTACACCTTC
J gene: TRBJ1-1; D gene: TRBD1; clone size: NA; V gene: TRBV12-3/TRBV12-4; CDR3 protein: CASSLGTLGQGETEAFF; CDR3 DNA: TGTGCCAGCAGTTTGGGCACCTTGGGACAGGGCGAGACTGAAGCTTTCTTT
J gene: TRBJ2-7; D gene: TRBD2; clone size: many; V gene: TRBV24-1; CDR3 protein: CATSDRREYGTSYRREQYF; CDR3 DNA: TGTGCCACCAGTGACCGCCGGGAGTACGGGACTAGCTATCGACGTGAGCAGTACTTC
J gene: TRBJ2-3; D gene: TRBD2; clone size: many; V gene: TRBV28; CDR3 protein: CASIVAGGLMGADTQYF; CDR3 DNA: TGTGCCAGCATTGTTGCGGGAGGGCTGATGGGCGCAGATACGCAGTATTTT
J gene: TRBJ1-1; D gene: TRBD1; clone size: many; V gene: TRBV7-3; CDR3 protein: CASSLTGQLTEAFF; CDR3 DNA: TGTGCCAGCAGCTTAACGGGACAGCTAACCGAAGCTTTCTTT
J gene: TRBJ2-1; D gene: NA; clone size: NA; V gene: TRBV6-4; CDR3 protein: CASSVVASYNEQFF; CDR3 DNA: TGTGCCAGCAGTGTTGTAGCCTCCTACAATGAGCAGTTCTTC
J gene: TRBJ2-1; D gene: TRBD1; clone size: NA; V gene: TRBV11-3; CDR3 protein: CASSLKGQAGNEQFF; CDR3 DNA: TGTGCCAGCTCACTAAAGGGACAGGCGGGCAATGAGCAGTTCTTC
J gene: TRBJ1-2; D gene: TRBD1; clone size: many; V gene: TRBV27; CDR3 protein: CASSFYRGSNYGYTF; CDR3 DNA: TGTGCCAGCAGTTTTTACAGGGGCTCTAACTATGGCTACACCTTC
J gene: TRBJ2-5; D gene: TRBD2; clone size: many; V gene: TRBV3-1; CDR3 protein: CASSQVLAAQETQYF; CDR3 DNA: TGTGCCAGCAGCCAAGTTCTAGCGGCACAAGAGACCCAGTACTTC
J gene: TRBJ2-7; D gene: TRBD2; clone size: many; V gene: TRBV7-8; CDR3 protein: CASSSRTSGTRPYEQYF; CDR3 DNA: TGTGCCAGCAGCTCCCGGACTAGCGGGACCCGCCCCTACGAGCAGTACTTC
J gene: TRBJ2-3; D gene: NA; clone size: many; V gene: TRBV3-1; CDR3 protein: CASSQAPRTTDTQYF; CDR3 DNA: TGTGCCAGCAGCCAAGCCCCCCGGACCACAGATACGCAGTATTTT
J gene: TRBJ1-2; D gene: TRBD1; clone size: many; V gene: TRBV28; CDR3 protein: CASRQGILSGYTF; CDR3 DNA: TGTGCCAGCAGACAGGGGATACTAAGCGGCTACACCTTC
J gene: TRBJ2-1; D gene: TRBD2; clone size: many; V gene: TRBV12-3/TRBV12-4; CDR3 protein: CASSLGGLAGNNEQFF; CDR3 DNA: TGTGCCAGCAGTTTAGGGGGACTAGCGGGGAACAATGAGCAGTTCTTC
J gene: TRBJ2-2; D gene: NA; clone size: many; V gene: TRBV7-8; CDR3 protein: CASSLVPGPTGELFF; CDR3 DNA: TGTGCCAGCAGCTTAGTCCCAGGGCCGACCGGGGAGCTGTTTTTT
J gene: TRBJ2-3; D gene: TRBD2; clone size: many; V gene: TRBV7-9; CDR3 protein: CASSLAASGRGTDTQYF; CDR3 DNA: TGTGCCAGCAGCTTAGCCGCGTCCGGGAGGGGGACAGATACGCAGTATTTT
J gene: TRBJ1-2; D gene: NA; clone size: few; V gene: TRBV6-5; CDR3 protein: CASSYPESGKANYGYTF; CDR3 DNA: TGTGCCAGCAGTTACCCCGAGTCGGGGAAAGCTAACTATGGCTACACCTTC
J gene: TRBJ2-1; D gene: NA; clone size: many; V gene: TRBV3-1; CDR3 protein: CASSQFVDEQFF; CDR3 DNA: TGTGCCAGCAGCCAATTTGTTGATGAGCAGTTCTTC
J gene: TRBJ2-3; D gene: TRBD2; clone size: many; V gene: TRBV12-3/TRBV12-4; CDR3 protein: CASRGGTVTDTQYF; CDR3 DNA: TGTGCCAGCAGGGGAGGGACCGTCACAGATACGCAGTATTTT
J gene: TRBJ2-1; D gene: NA; clone size: many; V gene: TRBV20-1; CDR3 protein: CSAPRGSHNEQFF; CDR3 DNA: TGCAGTGCCCCTAGAGGGTCCCACAATGAGCAGTTCTTC
J gene: TRBJ1-1; D gene: NA; clone size: NA; V gene: TRBV7-3; CDR3 protein: CASSLGVGDGAFF; CDR3 DNA: TGTGCCAGCAGCTTAGGAGTTGGGGATGGAGCTTTCTTT
J gene: TRBJ2-7; D gene: NA; clone size: many; V gene: TRBV3-1; CDR3 protein: CASSQEFVPYEQYF; CDR3 DNA: TGTGCCAGCAGCCAAGAGTTCGTCCCCTACGAGCAGTACTTC
J gene: TRBJ2-7; D gene: TRBD2; clone size: many; V gene: TRBV7-2; CDR3 protein: CASSFLPLAGETYEQYF; CDR3 DNA: TGTGCCAGCAGCTTCCTCCCTCTAGCGGGAGAAACATACGAGCAGTACTTC
J gene: TRBJ1-1; D gene: NA; clone size: many; V gene: TRBV20-1; CDR3 protein: CSARTGFLSTEAFF; CDR3 DNA: TGCAGTGCTCGCACAGGGTTCCTGAGCACTGAAGCTTTCTTT
J gene: TRBJ1-1; D gene: NA; clone size: NA; V gene: TRBV11-2; CDR3 protein: CANRKPGRGDTEAFF; CDR3 DNA: TGTGCCAACAGAAAACCAGGCAGGGGTGATACTGAAGCATTCTTT
J gene: TRBJ1-5; D gene: NA; clone size: many; V gene: TRBV19; CDR3 protein: CASSISSRGNQPQHF; CDR3 DNA: TGTGCCAGTAGTATAAGTTCCAGAGGCAATCAGCCCCAGCATTTT
J gene: TRBJ2-5; D gene: NA; clone size: NA; V gene: TRBV7-9; CDR3 protein: CASSWTGNIKETQYF; CDR3 DNA: TGTGCCAGCAGCTGGACTGGGAATATTAAAGAGACCCAGTACTTC